One sample yielded the 7 T cell receptor beta chains listed below, sequenced in a study of siplizumab effects on memory and regulatory T cells. The protocol was immunoSEQ multiplex PCR, while the TCRdb copy is restricted to in-frame clones and leaves out a portion. The data hold about 50,000 clones, with about 93% observed a single time. The sequenced sample was CD8+ T cells sorted from blood. The receptors stem from a human donor in good health.

V gene TRBV14 combines with J gene TRBJ2-3; 9 nucleotides line up with TRBD2. Trimming cost V 4 bases and J 1 base; bases outside gene matches: 3. Germline CDR1 reads SGHDN; CDR2 reads FVKESK. The CDR3 has 15 residues. CDR3 in amino acids: CASSPLAGRTDTQYF. The CDR3 coding sequence is TGTGCCAGCAGCCCGCTAGCGGGACGCACAGATACGCAGTATTTT.

This chain joins TRBV11-2 and TRBJ2-1; unclear D gene. Looked up from germline, CDR1 is SGHAT and CDR2 is FQNNGV. Between the trimmed V and J ends, which lost 8 bases and 9 bases, there was a span of 11 bases. CDR3 size: 11 residues. Here the CDR3 reads CASHWQGEQFF. CDR3 sequence (DNA): TGTGCCAGCCACTGGCAAGGTGAGCAGTTCTTC.

This chain's CDR3 is CAWRGGRGTDTQYF. DNA of the CDR3: TGTGCCTGGAGAGGCGGGAGGGGGACAGATACGCAGTATTTT. This sequence joins TRBV30 and TRBJ2-3; 9 bases are a match to TRBD2. The CDR3 spans 14 residues. The J segment lost 3 bases and the V segment lost 3 bases, leaving 4 bases of the junction unmatched. Germline-derived CDR1 and CDR2 are GTSNPN and SVGIG (reference sequence).

In this sample, this clone turned up once. The CDR3 loop is CASTRGRETGELFF. Written as DNA, the CDR3 is TGTGCCAGTACGCGGGGGAGGGAAACCGGGGAGCTGTTTTTT. V is TRBV19 and J is TRBJ2-2; 7 nucleotides align to TRBD2. The CDR3 runs to 14 residues. Germline V CDR1 and CDR2: LNHDA, SQIVND (reference sequence). J lost 5 bases, V lost 7 bases, and 7 bases had no gene match.

This clone is a singleton in its sample. The CDR3 loop is CASSSPGTTTGELFF. CDR3 DNA sequence: TGTGCCAGCAGTAGTCCCGGGACCACAACCGGGGAGCTGTTTTTT. The chain uses TRBV6-6 and TRBJ2-2; D tentatively reads TRBD1 or TRBD2 (5 bases each). V was shortened by 5 bases and J by 5 bases, with 15 bases between the two germline ends. The CDR3 has 15 residues. Germline loops: CDR1 MNHNY, CDR2 SVGAGI (reference sequence).

The chain has TRBV2 and TRBJ1-4, with D unclear. From germline, CDR1 is SNHLY and CDR2 FYNNEI. V was clipped by 1 base and J by 8 bases, with 11 bases between them. The CDR3 spans 14 residues. In DNA, the CDR3 is TGTGCCAGCAGTGAAGGGACGGGCGGGGAAAAACTGTTTTTT. Translating it yields CASSEGTGGEKLFF.

This chain uses TRBV5-1 with TRBJ2-1; 9 positions agree with TRBD1. Germline values: CDR1 SGHRS, CDR2 YFSETQ. With 4 bases clipped from V and 3 bases from J, the junction kept 8 bases outside the gene matches. The CDR3 loop spans 16 amino acids. This chain's CDR3 is CASSIGQGLDYNEQFF. The CDR3 region has the DNA TGCGCCAGCAGCATTGGACAGGGGCTTGACTACAATGAGCAGTTCTTC. The full variable domain, rest sourced from reference TRBV5-1 and TRBJ2-1, is KAGVTQTPRYLIKTRGQQVTLSCSPISGHRSVSWYQQTPGQGLQFLFEYFSETQRNKGNFPGRFSGRQFSNSRSEMNVSTLELGDSALYLCASSIGQGLDYNEQFFGPGTRLTVL.